The following is a T cell receptor (beta chain) sequence with its context. One entry per CDR3 protein results from TCRdb running MiXCR on the 5' RACE reads. The sample has hundreds of thousands of distinct CDR3 sequences; roughly 17% are singletons. The data were taken from a study of T-cell memory formation after mild COVID-19. The CDR3 covers 13 residues. CDR1 and CDR2 from the germline V gene are SGHNT and YYREEE (reference sequence). The V and J ends lost 1 base and 5 bases respectively, with 10 bases between them. The TCR sequence derives from an adult woman who had mild COVID-19 (a few samples of this study predate the infection). Cell type and time point are not known. The sample taken for sequencing was PBMCs or a T cell subset sorted from them (not recorded which). V and J are TRBV5-4 and TRBJ2-7; tentative D call: TRBD2 (7 bases). Here the CDR3 DNA reads TGTGCCAGCAGCTTGCGGGGGGCCCACGAGCAGTACTTC. As protein: CASSLRGAHEQYF.